Each of the 26 T cell receptor beta chains below was sequenced from the same sample in a study of blood T cell repertoires in COVID-19. The table came from immunoSEQ multiplex PCR; TCRdb's copy has only in-frame clones and leaves some out. The sample shows 100,000 to 150,000 clones, about 90% of them seen only once. The sequenced sample was peripheral blood. The receptors come from a woman aged 55-75 years with acute or convalescent COVID-19.

This chain connects TRBV30 to TRBJ1-2; D gene ambiguous. Trimming removed 4 bases from V and 0 bases from J, with 15 bases in between. CDR3 length equals 15 residues. Germline V gene sequence: CDR1 GTSNPN, CDR2 SVGIG (reference sequence). CDR3 amino acids: CAWTPSRLANYGYTF. Here the CDR3 DNA reads TGTGCCTGGACCCCGAGTAGATTAGCTAACTATGGCTACACCTTC.

The V and J genes are TRBV6-5 and TRBJ2-5; 8 bases are shared with TRBD1. CDR1 and CDR2 (germline): MNHEY, SVGAGI. The CDR3 loop spans 13 amino acids. Trimming cost V 6 bases and J 3 bases; bases outside gene matches: 3. The CDR3 DNA is TGTGCCAGCAGCGGACAGGGTAAAGAGACCCAGTACTTC. Amino acids: CASSGQGKETQYF.

The V and J genes are TRBV19 and TRBJ1-2; D unclear. Germline V gene data show CDR1 as LNHDA and CDR2 as SQIVND (reference sequence). The CDR3 has 15 residues. V shed 1 base and J shed 1 base, with 10 bases lying between them. CDR3 coding DNA: TGTGCCAGTAGTATAGGGGCCGGCATTAACTATGGCTACACCTTC. Translating gives CASSIGAGINYGYTF.

This clone turned up a few times. The V and J genes are TRBV5-5 and TRBJ1-1, with D perhaps TRBD1 (5 bases). Germline CDR1 and CDR2: SGHKS and YYEKEE (reference sequence). Trimming cost V 0 bases and J 1 base, with 13 bases left between them. The CDR3 spans 16 residues. The CDR3 is CASSLAWQGGNTEAFF. The CDR3 nucleotides read TGTGCCAGCAGCTTGGCGTGGCAGGGTGGGAACACTGAAGCTTTCTTT.

V gene TRBV12-5 combines with J gene TRBJ1-5, with unresolved D. The germline gives CDR1 LGHNT, CDR2 FRNRAP. This CDR3 comprises 12 residues. Deletions cut 3 bases from V and 4 bases from J, with 4 bases between. Here the CDR3 DNA reads TGTGCTAGTGGTTTTCCTAATCAGCCCCAGCATTTT. Its protein product is CASGFPNQPQHF.

The rearrangement joins TRBV9 to TRBJ2-2; 7 bases fit TRBD1. The junction had 0 bases not matched to a gene; V was cut back by 6 bases and J by 1 base. The CDR3 totals 13 residues. Germline-derived CDR1 and CDR2 are SGDLS and YYNGEE. CDR3 in amino acids: CASNRGNTGELFF. The CDR3, as DNA: TGTGCCAGCAACAGGGGGAACACCGGGGAGCTGTTTTTT.

The chain is built from TRBV28 and TRBJ2-7; D not certain. The CDR3 consists of 12 residues. Germline V CDR1 and CDR2: MDHEN, SYDVKM. V lost 6 bases to trimming and J lost 3 bases, with 9 bases between them. The CDR3 is CASSNPGYEQYF. The CDR3 nucleotides are TGTGCCAGCAGCAACCCAGGCTACGAGCAGTACTTC.

This CDR3 is CAISPGTVEQYV. The DNA of the CDR3 is TGTGCCATCAGCCCCGGGACAGTCGAGCAGTACGTC. The V gene is TRBV10-3, the J gene TRBJ2-7; 7 bases agree with TRBD1. V was clipped by 6 bases and J by 6 bases; unmatched bases: 5. The CDR3 is 12 residues long. The germline gives CDR1 ENHRY, CDR2 SYGVKD.

This sequence joins TRBV15 and TRBJ2-5; the D is unclear. This CDR3 spans 14 amino acids. The germline V gene encodes CDR1 LNHNV and CDR2 YYDKDF (reference sequence). Trimming left V 4 bases short and J 1 base short, with 10 bases between. The CDR3 spells CATSIEYLQETQYF. For the CDR3, the DNA is TGTGCCACCAGCATCGAGTACCTCCAAGAGACCCAGTACTTC.

This clone occurred a few times. The chain is built from TRBV3-1 (or the pseudogene TRBV3-2) and TRBJ1-4; 10 positions match TRBD1. V shed 4 bases, J shed 8 bases, and the junction held 7 bases outside the gene matches. CDR1 LGHDT and CDR2 YNNKEL come from the germline V gene (reference sequence). This CDR3 contains 15 residues. For the CDR3, the DNA is TGTGCCAGCAGCCTACCCGGGACAGGGGTGGAAAAACTGTTTTTT. Amino acids: CASSLPGTGVEKLFF.

This chain joins TRBV25-1 and TRBJ2-5, with 8 positions matching TRBD2. The CDR3 is 14 amino acids. Trimming removed 5 bases from V and 5 bases from J; junction bases left unmatched: 7. CDR1 MGHDK and CDR2 SYGVNS come from the germline V gene. The CDR3 protein is CASSTSGGGETQYF. For the CDR3, the DNA is TGTGCCAGCAGTACTAGCGGAGGAGGGGAGACCCAGTACTTC. Variable domain in full (rest from reference TRBV25-1 and TRBJ2-5): EADIYQTPRYLVIGTGKKITLECSQTMGHDKMYWYQQDPGMELHLIHYSYGVNSTEKGDLSSESTVSRIRTEHFPLTLESARPSHTSQYLCASSTSGGGETQYFGPGTRLLVL.

The rearrangement uses TRBV6-6 and TRBJ1-2; 8 positions agree with TRBD1. The germline CDR1 and CDR2 sequences are MNHNY and SVGAGI (reference sequence). The CDR3 totals 16 residues. V lost 5 bases, J lost 1 base, and 9 bases stayed unmatched. The CDR3 loop is CASSRTGTGINYGYTF. Here the CDR3 DNA reads TGTGCCAGCAGTCGAACCGGGACAGGAATTAACTATGGCTACACCTTC.

CDR3 sequence (DNA): TGTGCCATCGCCCCTAATCCCACTAATGAAAAACTGTTTTTT. As protein: CAIAPNPTNEKLFF. The V and J genes are TRBV28 and TRBJ1-4; D remains ambiguous. This CDR3 is 14 amino acids long. In germline, CDR1 is MDHEN, CDR2 SYDVKM. Trimming cost V 10 bases and J 2 bases, with 14 bases left between them.

The rearrangement joins TRBV9 to TRBJ2-1; 13 bases align to TRBD2. Germline values: CDR1 SGDLS, CDR2 YYNGEE. The CDR3 has 18 amino acids. V was clipped by 0 bases and J by 5 bases; unmatched bases: 8. The CDR3 DNA sequence: TGTGCCAGCAGCGTAGGGTGGGAAGGGACTAGCGGGAACAATGAGCAGTTCTTC. Its translation: CASSVGWEGTSGNNEQFF.

This chain connects TRBV5-1 to TRBJ2-1, with D maybe TRBD2 (5 bases). CDR1 SGHRS and CDR2 YFSETQ come from the germline V gene. This CDR3 is built from 12 residues. V shed 4 bases and J shed 8 bases, with 10 bases lying between them. In DNA, the CDR3 is TGCGCCAGCAGCACCCCCGGGGATGAGCAGTTCTTC. Translating gives CASSTPGDEQFF.

The table lists this clone with a count of one. The chain combines TRBV4-2 with TRBJ2-1; 7 bases are a match to TRBD2. Germline CDR1 and CDR2: LGHNA and YNFKEQ. With V trimmed by 4 bases and J by 6 bases, 6 bases remained unmatched. The CDR3 contains 14 residues. The CDR3 region is CASSRTRGPNEQFF. CDR3 coding DNA: TGTGCCAGCAGCCGGACTAGAGGGCCCAATGAGCAGTTCTTC.

This chain joins TRBV24-1 and TRBJ2-1, with 9 bases identical to TRBD2. The V and J ends lost 7 bases and 8 bases, in that order; junction bases with no gene match: 8. In germline, CDR1 is KGHDR, CDR2 SFDVKD. This CDR3 region has 14 residues. CDR3: CATRDSGSLHEQFF. In nucleotides, the CDR3 is TGTGCCACCAGGGATAGCGGGAGCCTACATGAGCAGTTCTTC.

The V gene is TRBV18, the J gene TRBJ1-1; TRBD1 agrees at 9 bases. This CDR3 has 15 amino acids. Trimming took 2 bases from V and 1 from J; bases not matched to a gene: 2. Germline CDR1 KGHSH, CDR2 LQKENI. CDR3 sequence: CASSPMTGGNTEAFF. DNA of the CDR3: TGTGCCAGCTCACCAATGACAGGGGGGAACACTGAAGCTTTCTTT.

The chain has TRBV18 and TRBJ2-2; D is perhaps TRBD1 (5 bases). This CDR3 spans 15 amino acids. The V gene lost 3 bases and the J gene lost 3 bases, with 11 bases spanning the gap. CDR1 KGHSH and CDR2 LQKENI come from the germline V gene. CDR3 sequence (DNA): TGTGCCAGCTCACCGAGCAGGGTAGACACCGGGGAGCTGTTTTTT. It is translated as CASSPSRVDTGELFF.

This rearrangement joins TRBV7-8 to TRBJ1-5, with D hard to call. Trimming cost V 5 bases and J 1 base, with 15 bases left between them. The CDR3 totals 16 residues. Germline loops: CDR1 SGHVS, CDR2 FQNEAQ. CDR3 DNA: TGTGCCAGCAGCCTTCGCGAGGGCCTGAGCAATCAGCCCCAGCATTTT. This gives the protein CASSLREGLSNQPQHF.

This clone came up a few times. The J gene is TRBJ1-1, the V gene TRBV29-1, with D unclear. V was trimmed by 6 bases and J by 3 bases, leaving 17 bases between them. CDR1 and CDR2 from the germline V gene are SQVTM and ANQGSEA. This CDR3 is built from 14 residues. The CDR3 nucleotides read TGCAGCGTCTCCACCGGGGTTGTAGACACTGAAGCTTTCTTT. Its protein product is CSVSTGVVDTEAFF.

The chain couples TRBV2 to TRBJ2-7; 8 bases fit TRBD1. This CDR3 contains 15 residues. V dropped 2 bases and J dropped 9; count of bases not matched to a gene: 12. Germline assignment: CDR1 SNHLY and CDR2 FYNNEI. CDR3 coding DNA: TGTGCCAGCAGTGAAATGGACAGGGTTAAGGGATTGCAGTACGTC. It is translated as CASSEMDRVKGLQYV.

The chain links TRBV7-8 to TRBJ1-5, with D uncertain. This CDR3 has 12 amino acids. V shed 5 bases and J shed 9 bases, with 11 bases lying between them. Germline CDR1 is SGHVS and CDR2 is FQNEAQ. The DNA for the CDR3 is TGTGCCAGCAGCGCGGTCTCGGGGCCCCAGCATTTT. Translating gives CASSAVSGPQHF.

The CDR3 here is CASSPDRDRYGYTF. CDR3 DNA sequence: TGTGCCAGCTCCCCGGACAGGGATAGATATGGCTACACCTTC. The chain links TRBV18 to TRBJ1-2; 8 bases align to TRBD1. CDR3 length: 14 amino acids. Trimming took 6 bases from V and 5 from J; bases not matched to a gene: 8. CDR1 is KGHSH, CDR2 LQKENI, per germline.

This sequence joins TRBV5-1 and TRBJ1-1, with unresolved D. This CDR3 is 14 amino acids long. Between the trimmed V and J ends, which lost 0 bases and 1 base, there was a span of 7 bases. CDR1 is SGHRS and CDR2 is YFSETQ in the germline V gene. The DNA of the CDR3 is TGCGCCAGCAGCTTGGAGTTCAGGAACACTGAAGCTTTCTTT. Its protein is CASSLEFRNTEAFF.

This clone was seen a few times. The chain employs TRBV3-1 (or the pseudogene TRBV3-2) and TRBJ1-1; D is undetermined. V gave up 0 bases and J gave up 1 base, with 9 bases separating them. CDR1 and CDR2 (germline): LGHDT, YNNKEL (reference sequence). The CDR3 covers 15 residues. The CDR3 region has the DNA TGTGCCAGCAGCCAAGATCTTGGCGGGAACACTGAAGCTTTCTTT. Its protein is CASSQDLGGNTEAFF.